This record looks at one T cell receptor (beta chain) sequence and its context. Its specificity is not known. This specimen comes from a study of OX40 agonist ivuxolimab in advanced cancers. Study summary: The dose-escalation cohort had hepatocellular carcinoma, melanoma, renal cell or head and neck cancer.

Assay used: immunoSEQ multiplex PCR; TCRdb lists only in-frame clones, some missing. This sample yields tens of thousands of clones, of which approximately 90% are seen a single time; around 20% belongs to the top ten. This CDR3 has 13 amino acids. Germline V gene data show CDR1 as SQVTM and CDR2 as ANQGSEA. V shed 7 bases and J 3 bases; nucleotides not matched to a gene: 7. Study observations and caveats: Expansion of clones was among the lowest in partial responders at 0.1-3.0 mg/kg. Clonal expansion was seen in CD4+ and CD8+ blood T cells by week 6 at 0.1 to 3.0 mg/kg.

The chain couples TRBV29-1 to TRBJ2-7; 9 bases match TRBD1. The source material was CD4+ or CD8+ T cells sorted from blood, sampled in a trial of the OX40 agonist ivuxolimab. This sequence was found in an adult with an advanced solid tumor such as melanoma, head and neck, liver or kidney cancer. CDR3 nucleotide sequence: TGCAGCGCAAGGACAGGGGACTTCTACGAGCAGTACTTC. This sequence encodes CSARTGDFYEQYF.